These 18 T cell receptor beta chains were all obtained from the same sample, sequenced in a study of T cells expressing NK-cell markers. Using the 5' RACE reads, TCRdb records one entry per CDR3 protein without DNA. Its table records approximately 170,000 distinct CDR3 sequences. The sample consisted of blood T cells: a sorted CD56 or NKG2C T cell subset, CD4+ or CD8+ T cells, or bulk PBMC T cells (not recorded which). The receptors come from a man aged 18-69 years in good health.

CDR3 sequence: CASSFGRVNEQYF. J is TRBJ2-7 and V is TRBV12-3 or TRBV12-4; the TCRdb D gene call, TRBD2, has no DNA to confirm it. The CDR3 consists of 13 residues.

The rearrangement uses TRBV6-2 or TRBV6-3 and TRBJ2-1. This CDR3 contains 14 residues. Germline-derived CDR1 and CDR2 are MNHEY and SVGEGT. The CDR3 spells CASSYSEYIGEQFF.

The genes are TRBV5-5 and TRBJ2-1; the TCRdb D gene call, TRBD2, has no DNA to confirm it. The CDR3 is 12 amino acids. Germline V CDR1 and CDR2: SGHKS, YYEKEE (reference sequence). Here the CDR3 reads CASSLGTYEQFF.

V and J are TRBV2 and TRBJ2-7; no DNA is available, so the TRBD1 call from TCRdb remains unchecked. The germline V gene has CDR1 SNHLY and CDR2 FYNNEI. The CDR3 length is 13 residues. CDR3 sequence reads: CASEAGDSIEQYF.

V usage is TRBV4-2 and J usage is TRBJ2-2; the TCRdb call, TRBD1, lacks DNA for checking. The CDR3 runs 17 residues. The germline gives CDR1 LGHNA, CDR2 YNFKEQ. The CDR3: CASSPLGTDLNTGELFF.

This chain uses TRBV5-6 with TRBJ2-3; the TRBD1 assignment by TCRdb is unverifiable without DNA. CDR3 length equals 16 residues. From germline, CDR1 is SGHDT and CDR2 YYEEEE. The CDR3 region is CASSFRDTEPTDTQYF.

The rearrangement joins TRBV19 to TRBJ1-2. Germline CDR1 LNHDA, CDR2 SQIVND (reference sequence). This CDR3 contains 12 residues. CDR3 amino acids: CASGANIYSYTF.

The chain's CDR3 is CASSYGGISYEQYF. The chain employs TRBV6-5 and TRBJ2-7. The V gene's germline CDR1 is MNHEY and CDR2 SVGAGI. The CDR3 extends over 14 amino acids.

This sequence joins TRBV19 and TRBJ1-5; with no DNA, the TCRdb D assignment of TRBD1 cannot be verified. The germline V gene encodes CDR1 LNHDA and CDR2 SQIVND (reference sequence). CDR3 length equals 15 residues. The CDR3 loop is CASSIGTGVNQPQHF.

CDR3 sequence: CASSFRFGEGPDTQYF. The rearrangement uses TRBV27 and TRBJ2-3; TCRdb gives TRBD2 as the D gene, but with no DNA this cannot be confirmed. The CDR3 is 16 residues long. Germline CDR1 is MNHEY and CDR2 is SMNVEV (reference sequence).

The chain couples TRBV24-1 to TRBJ2-7; TCRdb's D call of TRBD1 is untestable without DNA. CDR1 is KGHDR, CDR2 SFDVKD, per germline. This CDR3 has 14 amino acids. This CDR3 is CATPSLDRVVEQYF.

The J gene is TRBJ2-3, the V gene TRBV6-5; TCRdb indicates TRBD1, and absent DNA this call remains unverified. The V gene's germline CDR1 is MNHEY and CDR2 SVGAGI. There are 17 residues in the CDR3. The CDR3 protein is CASSYSGDHFREDTQYF.

The V gene is TRBV20-1, the J gene TRBJ2-7; TCRdb returns TRBD2, unconfirmable since there is no DNA. The CDR3 is 18 amino acids. Germline V gene lookup returns CDR1 DFQATT and CDR2 SNEGSKA (reference sequence). CDR3 protein: CSAPSLAGDSRHPYEQYF.

V gene TRBV7-9 combines with J gene TRBJ2-7; the D gene TCRdb calls, TRBD1, cannot be checked with no DNA. Looked up from germline, CDR1 is SEHNR and CDR2 is FQNEAQ (reference sequence). This CDR3 comprises 15 residues. CDR3 in amino acids: CASSPLLRGTYEQYF. Using reference TRBV7-9 and TRBJ2-7 for the parts outside the CDR3, the full variable domain is DTGVSQNPRHKITKRGQNVTFRCDPISEHNRLYWYRQTLGQGPEFLTYFQNEAQLEKSRLLSDRFSAERPKGSFSTLEIQRTEQGDSAMYLCASSPLLRGTYEQYFGPGTRLTVT.

The chain has TRBV20-1 and TRBJ1-2; without DNA, the TCRdb call of TRBD1 cannot be checked. The germline CDR1 and CDR2 sequences are DFQATT and SNEGSKA (reference sequence). The CDR3 runs to 12 residues. Here the CDR3 reads CSARDGAVGYTF.

The chain has TRBV4-1 and TRBJ2-1; absent DNA, TCRdb's TRBD2 call cannot be checked. CDR3 length: 16 residues. Germline V gene lookup returns CDR1 MGHRA and CDR2 YSYEKL. The CDR3 region is CASSQGLAGGLVRQFF.

The genes are TRBV11-2 and TRBJ2-1; without DNA, the TCRdb call of TRBD1 cannot be checked. There are 16 residues in the CDR3. Germline V gene sequence: CDR1 SGHAT, CDR2 FQNNGV. The CDR3: CASSLGARFTDNEQFF.

V and J are TRBV7-6 and TRBJ1-4. The CDR3 spans 14 residues. Germline V lookup: CDR1 SGHVS, CDR2 FNYEAQ. The CDR3 here is CASSLGTRGEKLFF.